The next 26 T cell receptor beta chains were all read from a single sample in a study of blood T cell repertoires in COVID-19. Sequenced by immunoSEQ multiplex PCR; TCRdb stores in-frame clones only, minus some. The table lists fewer than 300,000 clones, approximately 90% of them singletons, with around 5.8% in the top ten. The sample was peripheral blood. The receptors shown here come from a woman in her forties or fifties with COVID-19, enrolled during active disease.

This chain uses TRBV3-1 (or the pseudogene TRBV3-2) with TRBJ1-3; 9 bases match TRBD1. Germline V lookup: CDR1 LGHDT, CDR2 YNNKEL (reference sequence). There are 14 residues in the CDR3. The V segment lost 2 bases and the J segment 11 bases; nucleotides outside the gene matches: 7. CDR3 sequence: CASSQRDRASSIYF. The DNA for the CDR3 is TGTGCCAGCAGCCAACGGGACAGGGCCTCGTCCATATATTTT.

This chain links TRBV4-3 with TRBJ1-1, with D perhaps matching TRBD1 (6 bases). Trimming pared 0 bases from V and 1 base from J, leaving 12 bases between. This CDR3 contains 16 residues. Germline CDR1 is LGHNA and CDR2 is YSLEER. The CDR3 loop reads CASSQDPIRGNTEAFF. The CDR3 DNA reads TGCGCCAGCAGCCAAGACCCCATCAGGGGGAACACTGAAGCTTTCTTT.

The chain is built from TRBV9 and TRBJ1-1; D call uncertain. The CDR3 is 13 amino acids. The V and J ends lost 0 bases and 5 bases respectively, with 8 bases between them. CDR1 and CDR2 from the germline V gene are SGDLS and YYNGEE. The CDR3 sequence is CASSVGRGTEAFF. CDR3 bases: TGTGCCAGCAGCGTAGGCCGAGGGACTGAAGCTTTCTTT.

V gene TRBV4-1 combines with J gene TRBJ2-6; D possibly corresponds to TRBD2 (5 bases). CDR1 and CDR2 (germline): MGHRA, YSYEKL. CDR3 length equals 17 residues. V was trimmed by 4 bases and J by 2 bases, leaving 15 bases between them. As DNA, the CDR3 is TGCGCCAGCAGCCTAACTGGTCTCGGGGCTGGGGCCAACGTCCTGACTTTC. This sequence encodes CASSLTGLGAGANVLTF.

The sample holds one count of this clone. The V and J genes are TRBV19 and TRBJ2-7, with TRBD1 matching 7 bases. Per the germline V gene, CDR1 is LNHDA and CDR2 is SQIVND (reference sequence). V shed 0 bases, J shed 6 bases, and the junction held 11 bases outside the gene matches. The CDR3 totals 16 residues. CDR3 in DNA: TGTGCCAGTAGTATAGACGGACAGGTTTGGGGTGGCGAGCAGTACTTC. Translated: CASSIDGQVWGGEQYF. Complete variable domain (other parts from reference TRBV19 and TRBJ2-7): DGGITQSPKYLFRKEGQNVTLSCEQNLNHDAMYWYRQDPGQGLRLIYYSQIVNDFQKGDIAEGYSVSREKKESFPLTVTSAQKNPTAFYLCASSIDGQVWGGEQYFGPGTRLTVT.

The chain combines TRBV5-4 with TRBJ2-7, with TRBD2 matching 10 bases. CDR1 and CDR2 from the germline V gene are SGHNT and YYREEE (reference sequence). Trimming removed 0 bases from V and 4 bases from J; junction bases left unmatched: 4. The length of the CDR3 is 15 residues. The CDR3 nucleotides read TGTGCCAGCAGCTTGGAACTAGCGGGATTATACGAGCAGTACTTC. This sequence encodes CASSLELAGLYEQYF.

The chain uses TRBV5-1 and TRBJ1-1; D remains unclear. This CDR3 spans 11 amino acids. V was pared by 6 bases and J by 3 bases, with 6 bases between. Germline lookup yields CDR1 SGHRS and CDR2 YFSETQ. The CDR3 DNA reads as TGCGCCAGCATGAGGGACACTGAAGCTTTCTTT. Translation gives CASMRDTEAFF. The entire variable domain, with the rest obtained from reference TRBV5-1 and TRBJ1-1, is as follows: KAGVTQTPRYLIKTRGQQVTLSCSPISGHRSVSWYQQTPGQGLQFLFEYFSETQRNKGNFPGRFSGRQFSNSRSEMNVSTLELGDSALYLCASMRDTEAFFGQGTRLTVV.

This chain uses TRBV5-1 with TRBJ1-2; D remains ambiguous. V lost 1 base to trimming and J lost 0 bases, with 16 bases between them. The CDR3 extends over 17 amino acids. Germline lookup yields CDR1 SGHRS and CDR2 YFSETQ. The DNA for the CDR3 is TGCGCCAGCAGCTTGTCGACACAGCCTTTATCTAACTATGGCTACACCTTC. It specifies CASSLSTQPLSNYGYTF.

The gene calls are TRBV3-1 (or the pseudogene TRBV3-2) and TRBJ1-2; D perhaps matches TRBD1 (5 bases). The CDR3 loop spans 15 amino acids. V dropped 1 base and J dropped 5 bases, with 14 bases sitting between them. Germline V gene data show CDR1 as LGHDT and CDR2 as YNNKEL (reference sequence). CDR3 sequence: CASSQAPGSGYGYTF. DNA of the CDR3: TGTGCCAGCAGCCAAGCCCCAGGGTCCGGGTATGGCTACACCTTC.

The CDR3 loop reads CSASIMGQTNEKLFF. CDR3 sequence (DNA): TGCAGTGCTAGTATTATGGGGCAAACTAATGAAAAACTGTTTTTT. The V call is TRBV20-1, the J call TRBJ1-4, with TRBD1 as a possible D gene (5 bases). Germline CDR1 and CDR2: DFQATT and SNEGSKA (reference sequence). The CDR3 has 15 amino acids. V was clipped by 3 bases and J by 1 base, with 12 bases between them.

The rearrangement uses TRBV7-2 and TRBJ2-1, with TRBD2 matching over 11 bases. CDR3 length: 15 amino acids. Germline lookup yields CDR1 SGHTA and CDR2 FQGNSA. Trimming took 3 bases from V and 4 from J; bases not matched to a gene: 2. For the CDR3, the DNA is TGTGCCAGCAGCTTGCCTAGCGGGGGGTACAATGAGCAGTTCTTC. This translates into CASSLPSGGYNEQFF.

This clone was counted a single time. This chain links TRBV19 with TRBJ2-7, with a tentative D call TRBD2 (7 bases). CDR1 and CDR2 from the germline V gene are LNHDA and SQIVND (reference sequence). This CDR3 comprises 15 residues. V lost 7 bases, J lost 1 base, and 17 bases lay in between. The CDR3 here is CASMGASGNSYEQYF. CDR3 nucleotide sequence: TGTGCCAGTATGGGGGCTAGCGGAAATTCCTACGAGCAGTACTTC.

The chain has TRBV9 and TRBJ1-3; D unresolved. V lost 2 bases to trimming and J lost 1 base, with 10 bases between them. The CDR3 covers 15 residues. Germline CDR1 reads SGDLS; CDR2 reads YYNGEE. The CDR3 DNA reads as TGTGCCAGCAGCGTGACGGTGACTTCTGGAAACACCATATATTTT. Its translation: CASSVTVTSGNTIYF.

This chain joins TRBV9 and TRBJ1-1; 10 bases match TRBD1. This CDR3 has 14 residues. Looked up from germline, CDR1 is SGDLS and CDR2 is YYNGEE. Losses at the gene ends were 4 bases for V and 6 bases for J; bases not matched to a gene: 6. Written as DNA, the CDR3 is TGTGCCAGCAGCCGGGACAGGGGTTCTTCTGAAGCTTTCTTT. Translated, it gives CASSRDRGSSEAFF.

The J gene is TRBJ1-1, the V gene TRBV7-2; 9 bases align to TRBD1. Germline V gives CDR1 SGHTA, CDR2 FQGNSA. With V trimmed by 5 bases and J by 3 bases, 4 bases remained unmatched. This CDR3 has 14 amino acids. This CDR3 reads CASSLRQGDTEAFF. The CDR3 bases are TGTGCCAGCAGCCTACGACAGGGGGACACTGAAGCTTTCTTT.

This chain uses TRBV7-9 with TRBJ2-2; 10 positions match TRBD1. V shed 5 bases and J 4 bases; nucleotides not matched to a gene: 10. The germline V gene encodes CDR1 SEHNR and CDR2 FQNEAQ (reference sequence). CDR3 length: 17 residues. CDR3: CASSPRADRGSTGELFF. The CDR3 bases are TGTGCCAGCAGCCCGCGGGCGGACAGGGGGTCCACCGGGGAGCTGTTTTTT.

The rearrangement uses TRBV5-1 and TRBJ2-1; maybe TRBD2 (6 bases). Germline CDR1 reads SGHRS; CDR2 reads YFSETQ. Trimming left V 5 bases short and J 6 bases short, with 15 bases between. The CDR3 is 14 residues long. The CDR3 here is CASSDGSGLNEQFF. In nucleotides, the CDR3 is TGCGCCAGCAGTGACGGGAGTGGACTCAATGAGCAGTTCTTC. The full variable domain, in which reference TRBV5-1 and TRBJ2-1 provide the parts outside the CDR3, is KAGVTQTPRYLIKTRGQQVTLSCSPISGHRSVSWYQQTPGQGLQFLFEYFSETQRNKGNFPGRFSGRQFSNSRSEMNVSTLELGDSALYLCASSDGSGLNEQFFGPGTRLTVL.

The chain employs TRBV11-2 and TRBJ2-2, with D uncertain. Germline V CDR1 and CDR2: SGHAT, FQNNGV. The CDR3 runs to 14 residues. V was pared by 5 bases and J by 9 bases, with 16 bases between. The CDR3 is CASSQTLRGWELFF. CDR3 bases: TGTGCCAGCAGCCAAACTTTACGCGGCTGGGAGCTGTTTTTT.

J is TRBJ1-5 and V is TRBV29-1; D remains ambiguous. The germline CDR1 and CDR2 sequences are SQVTM and ANQGSEA. The CDR3 runs 12 residues. Trimming left V 4 bases short and J 4 bases short, with 8 bases between. The CDR3 DNA follows: TGCAGCGTTGGAGGGATTAATCAGCCCCAGCATTTT. This sequence encodes CSVGGINQPQHF.

The chain links TRBV29-1 to TRBJ1-1; a possible D gene is TRBD1 (6 bases). Germline V gene data show CDR1 as SQVTM and CDR2 as ANQGSEA. Trimming stripped 7 bases from V and 0 bases from J, with 9 bases between. The CDR3 length is 12 residues. DNA of the CDR3: TGCAGCGCCGGGACACTGAACACTGAAGCTTTCTTT. Amino acids: CSAGTLNTEAFF.

The chain has TRBV6-5 and TRBJ2-1, with unresolved D. V gave up 4 bases and J gave up 1 base, with 8 bases separating them. This CDR3 comprises 14 residues. CDR1 and CDR2 from the germline V gene are MNHEY and SVGAGI. CDR3 in amino acids: CASSLTRSYNEQFF. CDR3 coding DNA: TGTGCCAGCAGTTTGACGAGGTCCTACAATGAGCAGTTCTTC.

On this clone: This same CDR3 is encoded by further DNA sequences in the sample. The rearrangement links TRBV6-1 to TRBJ1-2, with 7 bases fitting TRBD1. J gave up 5 bases and V 2 bases, and 2 bases lay outside the gene matches. From germline, CDR1 is MNHNS and CDR2 SASEGT. The CDR3 is made up of 13 amino acids. In nucleotides, the CDR3 is TGTGCCAGCAGTGAAACAGGGGATTATGGCTACACCTTC. Translated, it gives CASSETGDYGYTF.

The chain combines TRBV14 with TRBJ1-2, with D possibly TRBD1 on 5 matching bases. Trimming stripped 3 bases from V and 4 bases from J, with 15 bases between. This CDR3 contains 15 residues. Germline values: CDR1 SGHDN, CDR2 FVKESK. The CDR3 region is CASSQSPDMLYGYTF. The CDR3 nucleotides read TGTGCCAGCAGCCAGAGCCCGGACATGCTCTATGGCTACACCTTC. The full variable domain, rest sourced from reference TRBV14 and TRBJ1-2, is EAGVTQFPSHSVIEKGQTVTLRCDPISGHDNLYWYRRVMGKEIKFLLHFVKESKQDESGMPNNRFLAERTGGTYSTLKVQPAELEDSGVYFCASSQSPDMLYGYTFGSGTRLTVV.

This clone is a singleton in its sample. The genes are TRBV5-4 and TRBJ1-2; 10 bases agree with TRBD1. The ends lost 4 bases at V and 4 bases at J; junction bases unmatched: 10. This CDR3 is built from 16 residues. Germline CDR1 is SGHNT and CDR2 is YYREEE (reference sequence). CDR3 loop: CASSRNWDRGFYGYTF. CDR3 nucleotides: TGTGCCAGCAGCAGAAACTGGGACAGGGGATTCTATGGCTACACCTTC.

This chain joins TRBV5-1 and TRBJ2-1, with D possibly TRBD2 on 5 matching bases. Trimming removed 4 bases at V and 14 bases at J, with 19 bases between. The CDR3 length is 13 residues. Germline CDR1 reads SGHRS; CDR2 reads YFSETQ. The DNA of the CDR3 is TGCGCCAGCAGCCCCGGGAATGCGGATTCAGAGTTCTTC. This sequence encodes CASSPGNADSEFF.

The chain recombines TRBV4-1 with TRBJ2-1; D uncertain. The CDR3 length is 14 residues. The V gene lost 6 bases and the J gene lost 4 bases, with 13 bases spanning the gap. Per the germline V gene, CDR1 is MGHRA and CDR2 is YSYEKL. The chain's CDR3 is CASSSYPGYNEQFF. The CDR3 bases are TGCGCCAGCAGTTCATACCCGGGTTACAATGAGCAGTTCTTC.